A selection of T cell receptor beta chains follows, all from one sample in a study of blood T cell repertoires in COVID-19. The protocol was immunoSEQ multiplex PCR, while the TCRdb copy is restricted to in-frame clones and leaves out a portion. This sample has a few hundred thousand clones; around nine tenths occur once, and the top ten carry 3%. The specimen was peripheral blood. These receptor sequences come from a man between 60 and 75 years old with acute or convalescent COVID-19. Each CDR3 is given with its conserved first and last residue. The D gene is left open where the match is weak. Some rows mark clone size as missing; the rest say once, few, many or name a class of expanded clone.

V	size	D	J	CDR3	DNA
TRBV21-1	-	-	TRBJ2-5	CASRRGGEETQYF	TGTGCCAGCAGGCGCGGGGGGGAAGAGACCCAGTACTTC
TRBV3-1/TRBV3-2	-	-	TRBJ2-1	CASSLRGGVSYNEQFF	TGTGCCAGCAGCCTTAGAGGGGGGGTCTCCTACAATGAGCAGTTCTTC
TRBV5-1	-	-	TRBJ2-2	CASSNQVNTGELFF	TGCGCCAGCAGCAACCAGGTGAACACCGGGGAGCTGTTTTTT
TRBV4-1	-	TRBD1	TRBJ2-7	CASSQDWGQGSYEQYF	TGCGCCAGCAGCCAAGATTGGGGACAGGGCTCCTACGAGCAGTACTTC
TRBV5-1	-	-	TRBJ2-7	CASSLTPTEQYF	TGCGCCAGCAGCTTGACTCCAACGGAGCAGTACTTC
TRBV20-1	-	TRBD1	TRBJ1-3	CSASRKTGNSGNTIYF	TGCAGTGCTAGTCGAAAGACAGGGAACTCTGGAAACACCATATATTTT
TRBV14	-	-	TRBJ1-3	CASSSLQLSGNTIYF	TGTGCCAGCAGCTCATTACAGCTCTCTGGAAACACCATATATTTT
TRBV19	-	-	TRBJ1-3	CASILSPGGTPGNTIYF	TGTGCCAGTATCCTTTCGCCAGGAGGGACCCCTGGAAACACCATATATTTT
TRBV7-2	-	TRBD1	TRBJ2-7	CASSPPTGGFYEQYF	TGTGCCAGCAGCCCTCCGACAGGGGGATTCTACGAGCAGTACTTC
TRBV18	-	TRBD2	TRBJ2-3	CASSPATSGTDTQYF	TGTGCCAGCTCACCGGCGACTAGCGGCACAGATACGCAGTATTTT
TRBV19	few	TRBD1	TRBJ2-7	CASSSRTGPSYEQYF	TGTGCCAGTAGTAGCCGGACAGGGCCCTCCTACGAGCAGTACTTC
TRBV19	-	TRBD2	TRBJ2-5	CASSMRLAGGIGTQYF	TGTGCCAGTAGTATGCGGTTAGCGGGGGGGATCGGGACCCAGTACTTC
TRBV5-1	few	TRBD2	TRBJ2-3	CASKASTSELDTQYF	TGCGCCAGTAAGGCCTCCACTAGCGAGCTGGATACGCAGTATTTT
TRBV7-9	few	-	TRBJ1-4	CASSPQGTSNEKLFF	TGTGCCAGCAGCCCTCAGGGGACCTCTAATGAAAAACTGTTTTTT
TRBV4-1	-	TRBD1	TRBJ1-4	CASSQDPRGKNEKLFF	TGCGCCAGCAGCCAAGACCCCAGGGGGAAGAATGAAAAACTGTTTTTT
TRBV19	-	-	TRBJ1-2	CASSIGQGGWYGYTF	TGTGCCAGTAGTATTGGCCAGGGAGGATGGTATGGCTACACCTTC
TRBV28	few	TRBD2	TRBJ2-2	CASSFPRTSGGNTGELFF	TGTGCCAGCAGTTTTCCTAGGACTAGCGGGGGAAACACCGGGGAGCTGTTTTTT
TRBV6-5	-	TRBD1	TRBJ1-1	CASSYPRGRNTEAFF	TGTGCCAGCAGTTACCCCAGGGGGCGAAACACTGAAGCTTTCTTT
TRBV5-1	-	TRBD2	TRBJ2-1	CASRSTGTSGGEEQFF	TGCGCCAGCAGATCGACCGGGACTAGCGGGGGAGAAGAGCAGTTCTTC
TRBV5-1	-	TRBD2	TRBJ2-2	CASSLIAGGTPGELFF	TGCGCCAGCAGCTTGATAGCGGGGGGGACCCCCGGGGAGCTGTTTTTT
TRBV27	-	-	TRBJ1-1	CASSFSGLNTEAFF	TGTGCCAGCAGTTTCTCGGGGTTGAACACTGAAGCTTTCTTT
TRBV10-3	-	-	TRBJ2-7	CAISGSGAEQYF	TGTGCCATCAGTGGGTCGGGGGCTGAGCAGTACTTC
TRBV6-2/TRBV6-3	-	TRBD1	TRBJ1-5	CASSRDSRSNQPQHF	TGTGCCAGCAGTAGGGACAGTCGCAGCAATCAGCCCCAGCATTTT
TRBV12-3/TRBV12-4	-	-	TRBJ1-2	CASSLDSKYGYTF	TGTGCCAGCAGTTTAGATAGCAAATATGGCTACACCTTC
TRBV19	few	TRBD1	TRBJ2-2	CASSSVDRGNTGELFF	TGTGCCAGTAGTTCTGTCGACAGGGGCAACACCGGGGAGCTGTTTTTT
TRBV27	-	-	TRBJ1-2	CASRSLPGQTNYGYTF	TGTGCCAGCAGATCCCTACCGGGACAAACTAACTATGGCTACACCTTC
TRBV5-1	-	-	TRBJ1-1	CASSRSMNTEAFF	TGCGCCAGCAGCCGTAGCATGAACACTGAAGCTTTCTTT
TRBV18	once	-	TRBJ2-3	CASSPPADTQYF	TGTGCCAGCTCACCACCCGCAGATACGCAGTATTTT
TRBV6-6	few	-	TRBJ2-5	CASSYRGTETQYF	TGTGCCAGCAGTTATCGGGGTACAGAGACCCAGTACTTC
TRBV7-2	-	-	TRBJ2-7	CASSLAQGPGRRVEQYF	TGTGCCAGCAGCTTAGCGCAAGGGCCAGGGAGGAGGGTGGAGCAGTACTTC
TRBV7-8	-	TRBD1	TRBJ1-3	CASSLDGTGGTGNTIYF	TGTGCCAGCAGCTTAGACGGGACAGGAGGGACTGGAAACACCATATATTTT
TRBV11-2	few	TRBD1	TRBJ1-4	CASSLVGGGQLNEKLFF	TGTGCCAGCAGCTTAGTAGGAGGGGGACAGCTCAATGAAAAACTGTTTTTT
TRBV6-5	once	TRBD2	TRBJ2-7	CASRAWRGSSYEQYF	TGTGCCAGCAGGGCTTGGCGGGGGAGCTCCTACGAGCAGTACTTC
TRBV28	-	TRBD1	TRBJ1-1	CASSFQQGYTEAFF	TGTGCCAGCAGTTTTCAACAGGGGTACACTGAAGCTTTCTTT
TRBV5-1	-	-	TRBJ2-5	CASWVSAGAGETQYF	TGCGCCAGCTGGGTCTCCGCGGGGGCTGGGGAGACCCAGTACTTC
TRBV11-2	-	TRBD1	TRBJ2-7	CASRSTGGGDYEQYF	TGTGCCAGCAGGTCGACAGGGGGAGGAGACTACGAGCAGTACTTC
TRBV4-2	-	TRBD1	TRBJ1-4	CASSPGGTGGATNEKLFF	TGTGCCAGCAGCCCAGGAGGTACAGGGGGTGCGACTAATGAAAAACTGTTTTTT
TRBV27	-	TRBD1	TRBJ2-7	CASSFRDRSYEQYF	TGTGCCAGCAGTTTCAGGGACAGGTCCTACGAGCAGTACTTC
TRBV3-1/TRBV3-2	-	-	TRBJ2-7	CASSQGAVSSYEQYF	TGTGCCAGCAGCCAAGGAGCGGTTAGCTCCTACGAGCAGTACTTC
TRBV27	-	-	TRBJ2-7	CASRRDIREQYF	TGTGCCAGCAGGAGGGACATTCGCGAGCAGTACTTC
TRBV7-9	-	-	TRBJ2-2	CASSLRRGPGELFF	TGTGCCAGCAGCTTAAGGCGGGGACCCGGGGAGCTGTTTTTT